Below, 12 T cell receptor beta chains from the same sample are listed, as sequenced in a study of blood T cell repertoires in COVID-19. Here immunoSEQ multiplex PCR was the method, and the copy in TCRdb shows in-frame clones only, minus some. Of about 250,000 clones listed, 70% to 90% were seen once; the top ten hold 3% to 3.5%. The sample was peripheral blood. These receptors all stem from a man aged 18 to 29 with active or convalescent COVID-19.

The V call is TRBV6-5, the J call TRBJ2-5; perhaps TRBD2 as D (5 bases). The CDR3 is 14 residues long. Trimming removed 7 bases from V and 2 bases from J, with 14 bases in between. Germline CDR1 MNHEY, CDR2 SVGAGI. CDR3: CASTGSTAQETQYF. In DNA form, the CDR3 reads TGTGCCAGCACGGGAAGCACGGCTCAAGAGACCCAGTACTTC.

The chain carries TRBV27 and TRBJ1-2, with D perhaps matching TRBD1 (6 bases). V shed 1 base and J shed 2 bases, with 17 bases lying between them. Germline-derived CDR1 and CDR2 are MNHEY and SMNVEV (reference sequence). The CDR3 is 17 residues long. As DNA, the CDR3 is TGTGCCAGCAGTTTATGGGCAGGGGAGGGTTACAACTATGGCTACACCTTC. This translates into CASSLWAGEGYNYGYTF.

The V call is TRBV21-1, the J call TRBJ2-1; TRBD2 is the table's D call, not checked against the DNA. TRBV21-1 is flagged as a pseudogene. This CDR3 is 15 amino acids long. DNA of the CDR3: TGTGCCAGCAGCAAGACTAGCGGGAGCCGCAATGAGCAGTTCTTC. This gives the protein CASSKTSGSRNEQFF.

This clone was found once. The chain couples TRBV12-3 or TRBV12-4 to TRBJ1-2, with D tentatively TRBD1 (5 bases). This CDR3 has 13 amino acids. V lost 2 bases, J lost 2 bases, and 6 bases lay in between. CDR3 amino acids: CASSLRQNYGYTF. The CDR3 coding sequence is TGTGCCAGCAGTTTAAGACAGAACTATGGCTACACCTTC.

V gene TRBV2 combines with J gene TRBJ1-2; possibly TRBD1 for D (5 bases). CDR1 is SNHLY and CDR2 is FYNNEI in the germline V gene. V was trimmed by 4 bases and J by 4 bases, leaving 16 bases between them. The CDR3 extends over 15 amino acids. The CDR3 DNA is TGTGCCAGCAGTGTCAGGGAAGGGTTTTCCTATGGCTACACCTTC. It codes for CASSVREGFSYGYTF.

The chain combines TRBV10-3 with TRBJ2-7; no definite D call. This CDR3 spans 15 amino acids. From germline, CDR1 is ENHRY and CDR2 SYGVKD. The V end lost 3 bases, the J end lost 0 bases, and 12 bases lay between the germline ends. The CDR3: CAISDTSRISYEQYF. Here the CDR3 DNA reads TGTGCCATCAGTGACACCTCGCGAATCTCCTACGAGCAGTACTTC.

The V call is TRBV9, the J call TRBJ1-1; maybe TRBD1 (6 bases). CDR3 size: 14 residues. The V gene lost 0 bases and the J gene lost 4 bases, with 10 bases spanning the gap. Germline V gene data show CDR1 as SGDLS and CDR2 as YYNGEE. CDR3 residues: CASSVEGGLTEAFF. DNA for the CDR3: TGTGCCAGCAGCGTAGAGGGGGGGCTCACTGAAGCTTTCTTT.

This clone was counted once. The chain links TRBV4-2 to TRBJ2-2; 9 bases align to TRBD1. The length of the CDR3 is 16 residues. V lost 4 bases, J lost 4 bases, and 7 bases stayed unmatched. CDR1 and CDR2 from the germline V gene are LGHNA and YNFKEQ. The DNA for the CDR3 is TGTGCCAGCAGCCTTCGAGGGACAGGGAGCACCGGGGAGCTGTTTTTT. Its protein product is CASSLRGTGSTGELFF.

The chain combines TRBV12-5 with TRBJ2-1, with D unresolved. This CDR3 is built from 14 residues. CDR1 and CDR2 from the germline V gene are LGHNT and FRNRAP. Trimming stripped 2 bases from V and 6 bases from J, with 11 bases between. The CDR3: CASGLFSNSNEQFF. The DNA for the CDR3 is TGTGCTAGTGGTTTGTTTTCCAATAGCAATGAGCAGTTCTTC.

This clone was seen just once. The chain is built from TRBV5-1 and TRBJ2-3; TRBD2 agrees at 9 bases. This CDR3 has 15 residues. J lost 0 bases, V lost 5 bases, and 4 bases had no gene match. Germline loops: CDR1 SGHRS, CDR2 YFSETQ. CDR3: CASRASGASTDTQYF. The DNA of the CDR3 is TGCGCCAGCAGGGCTAGCGGGGCTAGCACAGATACGCAGTATTTT.

The CDR3 loop reads CASSFGGQGITEAFF. In DNA form, the CDR3 reads TGTGCCAGCAGCTTTGGGGGACAGGGGATCACTGAAGCTTTCTTT. V is TRBV7-3 and J is TRBJ1-1, with TRBD1 matching over 10 bases. V lost 3 bases, J lost 4 bases, and 5 bases stayed unmatched. The CDR3 consists of 15 residues. Germline values: CDR1 SGHTA, CDR2 FQGTGA.

The chain joins TRBV9 to TRBJ1-1; D is uncertain. Germline-derived CDR1 and CDR2 are SGDLS and YYNGEE. CDR3 length equals 13 residues. V lost 0 bases, J lost 3 bases, and 6 bases lay in between. CDR3 protein: CASSVGHDTEAFF. The CDR3 DNA is TGTGCCAGCAGCGTAGGGCATGACACTGAAGCTTTCTTT.